Described below is a single T cell receptor (beta chain) sequence and its context. Assay used: immunoSEQ multiplex PCR; TCRdb lists only in-frame clones, some missing. Of 100,000 or so clones listed, about 90% are singletons. V lost 2 bases and J 1 base, leaving 11 bases between the germline ends. The CDR3 runs 15 residues. Germline CDR1 reads MNHEY; CDR2 reads SVGAGI. The source of the sample is a study of control samples from healthy donors and cancer patients. J is TRBJ1-1 and V is TRBV6-5, with D possibly TRBD1 on 6 matching bases. The origin of this receptor is a woman between 18 and 30 years old in good health. Sequenced sample: blood. In DNA, the CDR3 is TGTGCCAGCAGTTACGGGGGCACAAAGAACACTGAAGCTTTCTTT. This encodes CASSYGGTKNTEAFF.